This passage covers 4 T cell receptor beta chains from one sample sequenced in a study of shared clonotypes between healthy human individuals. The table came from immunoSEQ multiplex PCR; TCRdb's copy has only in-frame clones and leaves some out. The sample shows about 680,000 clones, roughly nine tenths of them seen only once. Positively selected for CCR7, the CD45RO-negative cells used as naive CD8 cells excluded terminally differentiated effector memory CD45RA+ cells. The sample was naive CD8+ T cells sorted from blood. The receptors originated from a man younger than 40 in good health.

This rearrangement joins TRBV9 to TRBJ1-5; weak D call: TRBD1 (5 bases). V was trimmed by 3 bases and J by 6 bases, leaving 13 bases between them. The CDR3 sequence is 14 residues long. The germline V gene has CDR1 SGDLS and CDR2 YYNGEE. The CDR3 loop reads CASSDGGVGQPQHF. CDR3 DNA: TGTGCCAGCAGCGACGGAGGGGTAGGTCAGCCCCAGCATTTT.

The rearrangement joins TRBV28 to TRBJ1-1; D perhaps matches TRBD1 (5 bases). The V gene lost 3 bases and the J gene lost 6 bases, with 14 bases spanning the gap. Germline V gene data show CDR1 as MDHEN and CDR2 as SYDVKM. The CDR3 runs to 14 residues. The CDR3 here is CASSFRGEFSEAFF. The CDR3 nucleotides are TGTGCCAGCAGTTTCCGGGGGGAATTCTCTGAAGCTTTCTTT. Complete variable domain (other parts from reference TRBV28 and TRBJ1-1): DVKVTQSSRYLVKRTGEKVFLECVQDMDHENMFWYRQDPGLGLRLIYFSYDVKMKEKGDIPEGYSVSREKKERFSLILESASTNQTSMYLCASSFRGEFSEAFFGQGTRLTVV.

The DNA of the CDR3 is TGCGCCAGCAGCTTCGGGCATGGGGCTACTGAAGCTTTCTTT. Residues: CASSFGHGATEAFF. The gene calls are TRBV5-1 and TRBJ1-1, with D possibly matching TRBD1 (5 bases). Germline V gene sequence: CDR1 SGHRS, CDR2 YFSETQ. Deletions cut 2 bases from V and 5 bases from J, with 13 bases between. The CDR3 spans 14 residues.

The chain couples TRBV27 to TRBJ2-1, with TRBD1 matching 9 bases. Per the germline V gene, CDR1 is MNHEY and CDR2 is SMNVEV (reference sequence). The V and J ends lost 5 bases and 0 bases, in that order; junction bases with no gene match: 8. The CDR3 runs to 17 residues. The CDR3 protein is CASSTYRGPSSYNEQFF. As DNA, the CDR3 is TGTGCCAGCAGTACCTACAGGGGGCCTAGCTCCTACAATGAGCAGTTCTTC.